These T cell receptor beta chains were read from a single sample in a study of human T cells and chemical hapten exposure. MiXCR, applied by TCRdb to the RACE reads, yields one record per CDR3 protein. The table lists tens of thousands of distinct CDR3 sequences, 9.8% of them singletons. Specimen: whole blood, collected in connection with sensitization to the hapten diphenylcyclopropenone (DPC). Receptor source: a woman in her thirties or forties with alopecia areata. Some clones in this sample may be carry-over from other donors' samples. The CDR3 runs from the conserved cysteine through the conserved F or W. Each record gives: V gene, J gene, CDR3 protein.

TRBV28	TRBJ1-5	CASSLDFYQPQHF
TRBV7-9	TRBJ2-3	CASSLELAADTQYF
TRBV27	TRBJ2-7	CASSSRQGRGYYEQYF
TRBV5-4	TRBJ2-3	CASSLEGTSTDTQYF
TRBV7-2	TRBJ2-7	CASSLVERYEQYF
TRBV18	TRBJ2-1	CASSLSGSYNEQFF
TRBV10-2	TRBJ1-5	CATRTGPQHF
TRBV24-1	TRBJ2-1	CATSELNEQFF
TRBV7-6	TRBJ2-2	CASSLLAGGPHGELFF
TRBV28	TRBJ1-2	CASSSRAAYGYTF
TRBV5-4	TRBJ2-5	CASSPTGGIETQYF
TRBV12-3/TRBV12-4	TRBJ2-2	CASRSQEIGELFF
TRBV9	TRBJ2-5	CASSERTGSVSGTQYF
TRBV24-1	TRBJ2-5	CATSTNAGGGMETQYF
TRBV2	TRBJ2-1	CASSEGIIAANEQFF
TRBV4-1	TRBJ2-7	CASSQSISYEQYF
TRBV6-6	TRBJ2-3	CASSQTGHTDTQYF
TRBV27	TRBJ2-1	CASSLATSYNEQFF
TRBV6-2/TRBV6-3	TRBJ2-7	CASSYIQGFYEQYF
TRBV20-1	TRBJ1-6	CSFQTGGGSPLHF
TRBV7-6	TRBJ2-1	CASSLMTPNNPHEQFF
TRBV14	TRBJ2-3	CASSLPRHTQYF
TRBV20-1	TRBJ2-1	CSLGQSSYNEQFF
TRBV30	TRBJ2-7	CAWSDPGDEQYF
TRBV11-2	TRBJ1-6	CASTSRDGDSPLHF
TRBV4-2	TRBJ2-1	CASSQGGGGGSYNEQFF
TRBV5-4	TRBJ2-6	CASSPPSGANVLTF
TRBV2	TRBJ1-5	CASSEWNQPQHF
TRBV7-2	TRBJ2-5	CASSLVIQETQYF
TRBV21-1	TRBJ2-2	CASSKVGTGYCPGELFF
TRBV30	TRBJ1-2	CAWSVMGRIYGYTF
TRBV5-1	TRBJ2-1	CASRGAGSYNEQFF
TRBV7-6	TRBJ2-7	CASSPRTIYEQYF
TRBV29-1	TRBJ2-6	CSVGRTGPDVLTF
TRBV7-9	TRBJ2-1	CASSGPTTANEQFF
TRBV7-2	TRBJ1-3	CASSPDRTRDTIYF
TRBV27	TRBJ2-3	CASGPRLSTDTQYF